This TCR beta chain stems from a study of T cells in Graves' hyperthyroidism and ophthalmopathy. Findings and limits, study-wide: Separating ophthalmopathy from stable hyperthyroidism was achieved by a 13 V-J model.

With respect to this clonotype: Its target is unknown.

Amplified regions were TCR beta CDR3 sequences from RNA transcripts. Primed by the HTBI set, a first-round RT-PCR was run on the TCR CDR3. Using its own MiXCR run on the multiplex PCR reads, TCRdb lists one record per CDR3 protein. This sample has more than 500,000 distinct CDR3 sequences, with 15% to 20% found just once. The J segment lost 8 bases and the V segment lost 7 bases, leaving 9 bases of the junction unmatched. The germline V gene has CDR1 MNHEY and CDR2 SVGAGI. This CDR3 contains 14 residues. Not enrolled were patients with uncontrolled infection, other autoimmune disease, pregnancy or lactation.

The sequencing input was blood. The chain uses TRBV6-5 and TRBJ2-1; 9 nucleotides match TRBD2. The source is a woman in her twenties or thirties with Graves' ophthalmopathy. CDR3 amino acids: CASIPGTSSDEQFF. CDR3 coding DNA: TGTGCCAGCATTCCAGGGACTAGCTCGGATGAGCAGTTCTTC.